Presented here are 25 T cell receptor beta chains from one specimen sequenced in a study of breast tumors, draining lymph nodes, adjacent tissues. TCRdb reprocessed the multiplex PCR reads with MiXCR, giving one entry per CDR3 protein. The sample contains approximately 210,000 distinct CDR3 sequences, roughly 32% of which appear only once. The lymph nodes were axillary draining lymph nodes from breast cancer patients. Specimen: axillary lymph node tissue. Receptors were obtained from a female donor with breast cancer. Some clones in this sample may be carry-over from other donors' samples.

The chain employs TRBV20-1 and TRBJ2-5; D may be TRBD1 or TRBD2 (6 bases each). Between the trimmed V and J ends, which lost 6 bases and 5 bases, there was a span of 16 bases. The germline CDR1 and CDR2 sequences are DFQATT and SNEGSKA (reference sequence). The CDR3 runs to 13 residues. As DNA, the CDR3 is TGCAGTGCCCCCTCGGGGGCGGGGGAGACCCAGTACTTC. Translating it yields CSAPSGAGETQYF.

The J gene is TRBJ1-1, the V gene TRBV6-1, with D hard to call. CDR3 size: 16 residues. V was cut by 6 bases and J by 2 bases, with 19 bases left in between. Germline V gene lookup returns CDR1 MNHNS and CDR2 SASEGT. The CDR3 here is CASSPRSVQTNTEAFF. CDR3 coding DNA: TGTGCCAGCAGCCCAAGATCGGTACAGACTAACACTGAAGCTTTCTTT.

This clonotype was counted ten times or more. The rearrangement joins TRBV28 to TRBJ1-2; D unclear. Trimming left V 6 bases short and J 1 base short, with 9 bases between. The CDR3 has 13 amino acids. Germline V gene lookup returns CDR1 MDHEN and CDR2 SYDVKM. CDR3 sequence reads: CASRPGNNYGYTF. Here the CDR3 DNA reads TGTGCCAGCAGGCCCGGGAATAACTATGGCTACACCTTC.

This clonotype was recorded once. A much larger clone lies one base from this, so it may be a read error. The rearrangement links TRBV5-5 to TRBJ2-5; 9 bases agree with TRBD1. The CDR3 is 15 amino acids. Looked up from germline, CDR1 is SGHKS and CDR2 is YYEKEE (reference sequence). In DNA, the CDR3 is TGTGCCAGCAGCTTATGGGGGACAGGGCAAGAGACCCAGCACTTC. It is translated as CASSLWGTGQETQHF. Together with reference TRBV5-5 and TRBJ2-5, the CDR3 gives the full variable domain: DAGVTQSPTHLIKTRGQQVTLRCSPISGHKSVSWYQQVLGQGPQFIFQYYEKEERGRGNFPDRFSARQFPNYSSELNVNALLLGDSALYLCASSLWGTGQETQHFGPGTRLLVL.

This clonotype was counted ten times or more. The chain is built from TRBV20-1 and TRBJ2-7, with D possibly TRBD2 on 6 matching bases. CDR1 is DFQATT and CDR2 is SNEGSKA in the germline V gene (reference sequence). Between the trimmed V and J ends, which lost 2 bases and 8 bases, there was a span of 13 bases. The length of the CDR3 is 12 residues. CDR3 nucleotides: TGCAGTGCTAGATCGAACGGCGGGAAGCAGTACTTC. Protein product: CSARSNGGKQYF.

Many counts were recorded for this clonotype. The chain employs TRBV5-1 and TRBJ2-7; 14 bases map to TRBD2. The CDR3 runs to 17 residues. CDR1 is SGHRS and CDR2 is YFSETQ in the germline V gene. V trimming: 0 bases; J trimming: 3 bases; junction bases outside the gene matches: 5. CDR3 sequence reads: CASSLGGTSGRIYEQYF. In DNA form, the CDR3 reads TGCGCCAGCAGCTTGGGGGGGACTAGCGGGAGAATCTACGAGCAGTACTTC.

Only a few counts were recorded for this clonotype. A much larger clone differs from this one at a single base, so this may be a read error. The V gene is TRBV13, the J gene TRBJ2-7; 8 bases line up with TRBD1. This CDR3 has 16 amino acids. Looked up from germline, CDR1 is PRHDT and CDR2 is FYEKMQ (reference sequence). Unmatched junction bases numbered 10, after V lost 2 bases and J lost 4 bases. The CDR3, as DNA: TGTGCCAGCAGCTTACGCAGGGGGCTCCGCCAGTACGAGCAGTACTTC. This gives the protein CASSLRRGLRQYEQYF. The whole variable domain, filled in from reference TRBV13 and TRBJ2-7, reads AAGVIQSPRHLIKEKRETATLKCYPIPRHDTVYWYQQGPGQDPQFLISFYEKMQSDKGSIPDRFSAQQFSDYHSELNMSSLELGDSALYFCASSLRRGLRQYEQYFGPGTRLTVT.

The table lists this clonotype with many counts. The rearrangement uses TRBV7-9 and TRBJ2-3, with 11 bases that match TRBD2. The CDR3 consists of 16 residues. Germline V CDR1 and CDR2: SEHNR, FQNEAQ (reference sequence). Trimming removed 5 bases from V and 4 bases from J; junction bases left unmatched: 8. The CDR3 coding sequence is TGTGCCAGCAGCCCCGGGCTAGCGGGAGGACCAGATACGCAGTATTTT. Its protein product is CASSPGLAGGPDTQYF.

This clonotype occurred once. The chain uses TRBV29-1 and TRBJ2-3; D perhaps matches TRBD1 (5 bases). The germline V gene encodes CDR1 SQVTM and CDR2 ANQGSEA. CDR3 size: 12 residues. Trimming took off 6 bases at V and 5 bases at J, with 12 bases between the two ends. The CDR3 here is CSVVGQGDTQYF. DNA for the CDR3: TGCAGCGTAGTGGGGCAAGGAGATACGCAGTATTTT.

Remarks on this clonotype: The CDR3 does not close with the conserved phenylalanine or tryptophan, likely indicating a read error. This rearrangement joins TRBV25-1 to TRBJ2-7, with D perhaps TRBD1 (6 bases). The CDR3 has 13 residues. Trimming left V 5 bases short and J 5 bases short, with 13 bases between. Germline V gene lookup returns CDR1 MGHDK and CDR2 SYGVNS. Written as DNA, the CDR3 is TGTGCCAGCAGTCGACAGGAGTTAAACGAGCAGTACCTC. Translation gives CASSRQELNEQYL.

The chain uses TRBV12-3 or TRBV12-4 and TRBJ1-6; D gene ambiguous. The CDR3 sequence is 14 residues long. V lost 1 base and J lost 4, with 5 bases in between. In DNA, the CDR3 is TGTGCCAGCAGTTTAGAGGTATATAATTCACCCCTCCACTTT. It encodes CASSLEVYNSPLHF.

The sample holds many counts of this clonotype. The rearrangement joins TRBV6-1 to TRBJ2-3, with D unresolved. The V gene lost 5 bases and the J gene lost 6 bases, with 3 bases spanning the gap. Germline CDR1 and CDR2: MNHNS and SASEGT. The length of the CDR3 is 10 residues. DNA of the CDR3: TGTGCCAGCAGTTGGGATACGCAGTATTTT. Encoded protein: CASSWDTQYF.

This clonotype was observed at least ten times. CDR3 protein: CASRPGQGSGELFF. The CDR3 DNA reads as TGTGCCAGTAGACCTGGACAGGGATCCGGGGAGCTGTTTTTT. The chain carries TRBV19 and TRBJ2-2; 8 bases line up with TRBD1. Germline-derived CDR1 and CDR2 are LNHDA and SQIVND (reference sequence). This CDR3 is built from 14 residues. With V trimmed by 6 bases and J by 6 bases, 6 bases remained unmatched.

This clonotype has just a few counts. The chain recombines TRBV15 with TRBJ2-4; D assignment may be TRBD1 or TRBD2 (5 bases each). Germline V CDR1 and CDR2: LNHNV, YYDKDF (reference sequence). Between the trimmed V and J ends, which lost 3 bases and 3 bases, there was a span of 15 bases. The CDR3 is 16 residues long. The CDR3 DNA is TGTGCCACCAGCAGGGGCCGTGAGGGGAACAAAAACATTCAGTACTTC. Encoded protein: CATSRGREGNKNIQYF.

The V gene is TRBV6-6, the J gene TRBJ2-7; D is ambiguous. CDR1 and CDR2 (germline): MNHNY, SVGAGI (reference sequence). V lost 2 bases, J lost 0 bases, and 11 bases lay in between. The CDR3 extends over 15 amino acids. CDR3 region: CASSYVGKSSYEQYF. DNA of the CDR3: TGTGCCAGCAGTTACGTAGGAAAAAGCTCCTACGAGCAGTACTTC.

This rearrangement joins TRBV24-1 to TRBJ2-1; no clear D gene. The V gene's germline CDR1 is KGHDR and CDR2 SFDVKD. This CDR3 region has 15 residues. V lost 7 bases to trimming and J lost 6 bases, with 18 bases between them. The CDR3 region has the DNA TGTGCCACCAGCAGCTTGGACCCCAACCCCAATGAGCAGTTCTTC. Protein: CATSSLDPNPNEQFF.

The rearrangement uses TRBV5-4 and TRBJ1-2; possible D gene TRBD1, 5 bases. The CDR3 loop spans 13 amino acids. Between the trimmed V and J ends, which lost 5 bases and 8 bases, there was a span of 16 bases. CDR1 SGHNT and CDR2 YYREEE come from the germline V gene (reference sequence). CDR3 region: CASSGGLGPGYTF. CDR3 in DNA: TGTGCCAGCAGTGGGGGATTAGGTCCCGGCTACACCTTC.

The chain carries TRBV27 and TRBJ2-1, with TRBD2 matching over 14 bases. There are 17 residues in the CDR3. CDR1 is MNHEY, CDR2 SMNVEV, per germline (reference sequence). With 9 bases clipped from V and 1 base from J, the junction kept 8 bases outside the gene matches. CDR3 in amino acids: CASKSGTSGSSYNEQFF. The CDR3 DNA reads as TGTGCCAGTAAATCCGGGACTAGCGGGAGTTCCTACAATGAGCAGTTCTTC.

On this clonotype: This sequence may be a read error, since a much larger clone differs from it by one base. This rearrangement joins TRBV30 to TRBJ1-2; 7 positions agree with TRBD1. The germline V gene encodes CDR1 GTSNPN and CDR2 SVGIG (reference sequence). This CDR3 spans 13 amino acids. CDR3 sequence reads: CARSRGDRGGYTF. CDR3 bases: TGTGCCCGGAGTAGGGGGGACAGAGGGGGCTACACCTTC.

The chain carries TRBV9 and TRBJ2-7, with 7 bases lining up with TRBD2. The V and J ends lost 6 bases and 7 bases, in that order; junction bases with no gene match: 13. CDR1 SGDLS and CDR2 YYNGEE come from the germline V gene. This CDR3 has 14 residues. The CDR3 protein is CASNGGGGVQEQYF. CDR3 bases: TGTGCCAGCAATGGTGGTGGGGGGGTACAAGAGCAGTACTTC.

Ten or more counts support this clonotype. The chain recombines TRBV19 with TRBJ2-7; unclear D gene. CDR1 is LNHDA, CDR2 SQIVND, per germline (reference sequence). CDR3 length equals 13 residues. Trimming removed 3 bases at V and 0 bases at J, with 6 bases between. In nucleotides, the CDR3 is TGTGCCAGTAGTATCCAGATCTCCTACGAGCAGTACTTC. It is translated as CASSIQISYEQYF.

At least ten counts were recorded for this clonotype. The rearrangement uses TRBV19 and TRBJ1-2; 7 bases agree with TRBD1. This CDR3 has 16 residues. V was clipped by 0 bases and J by 2 bases; unmatched bases: 6. From germline, CDR1 is LNHDA and CDR2 SQIVND (reference sequence). Here the CDR3 DNA reads TGTGCCAGTAGTATAGAGCCGACAGGGAGGAACTATGGCTACACCTTC. Its translation: CASSIEPTGRNYGYTF. The full variable domain, its missing parts supplied by reference TRBV19 and TRBJ1-2, is DGGITQSPKYLFRKEGQNVTLSCEQNLNHDAMYWYRQDPGQGLRLIYYSQIVNDFQKGDIAEGYSVSREKKESFPLTVTSAQKNPTAFYLCASSIEPTGRNYGYTFGSGTRLTVV.

In its sample, this clonotype was seen many times. The chain employs TRBV6-5 and TRBJ2-2, with D maybe TRBD1 (6 bases). The V gene's germline CDR1 is MNHEY and CDR2 SVGAGI. Trimming removed 6 bases at V and 4 bases at J, with 9 bases between. CDR3 length: 13 residues. The CDR3 here is CASRARGTGELFF. The CDR3 DNA follows: TGTGCCAGCAGGGCCAGGGGCACCGGGGAGCTGTTTTTT.

The table lists this clonotype with many counts. The genes are TRBV6-6 and TRBJ1-5, with no clear D. The CDR3 covers 14 residues. CDR1 MNHNY and CDR2 SVGAGI come from the germline V gene (reference sequence). V was cut by 7 bases and J by 2 bases, with 12 bases left in between. In DNA, the CDR3 is TGTGCCAGCACGCAAATGGGAGGCAATCAGCCCCAGCATTTT. Translation: CASTQMGGNQPQHF.

In its sample, this clonotype was seen many times. This chain links TRBV5-8 with TRBJ1-5; D may be TRBD1 (5 bases). V was pared by 4 bases and J by 2 bases, with 13 bases between. The germline gives CDR1 SGHTS, CDR2 YDEGEE. This CDR3 contains 15 residues. DNA for the CDR3: TGTGCCAGCAGCGGGGGACGAACTGGCAATCAGCCCCAGCATTTT. Residues: CASSGGRTGNQPQHF. The entire variable domain, with the rest obtained from reference TRBV5-8 and TRBJ1-5, is as follows: EAGVTQSPTHLIKTRGQQATLRCSPISGHTSVYWYQQALGLGLQFLLWYDEGEERNRGNFPPRFSGRQFPNYSSELNVNALELEDSALYLCASSGGRTGNQPQHFGDGTRLSIL.